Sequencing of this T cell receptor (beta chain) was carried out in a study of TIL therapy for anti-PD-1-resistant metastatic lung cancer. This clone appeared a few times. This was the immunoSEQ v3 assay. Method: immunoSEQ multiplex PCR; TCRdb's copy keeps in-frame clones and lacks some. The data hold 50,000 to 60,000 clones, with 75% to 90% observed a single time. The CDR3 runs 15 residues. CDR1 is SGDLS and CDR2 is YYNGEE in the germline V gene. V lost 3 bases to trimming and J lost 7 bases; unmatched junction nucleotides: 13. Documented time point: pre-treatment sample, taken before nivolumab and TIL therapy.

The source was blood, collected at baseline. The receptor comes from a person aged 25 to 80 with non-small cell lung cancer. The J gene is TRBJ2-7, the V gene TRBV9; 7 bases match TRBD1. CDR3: CASSEAPRGRGEQYF. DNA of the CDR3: TGTGCCAGCAGCGAGGCCCCGAGGGGGCGAGGGGAGCAGTACTTC.